The 10 T cell receptor beta chains below come from one sample, sequenced in a study of cytomegalovirus exposure and HLA in healthy donors. Vbeta (60) and Jbeta (13) primers were used in the PCR. The table came from immunoSEQ multiplex PCR; TCRdb's copy has only in-frame clones and leaves some out. The table includes about 35,000 clones, 75% to 85% detected once. The sequenced material came from PBMCs. These receptors came from a male donor in good health and CMV-seronegative.

The chain uses TRBV9 and TRBJ1-2, with unresolved D. The V gene lost 0 bases and the J gene lost 8 bases, with 11 bases spanning the gap. CDR1 SGDLS and CDR2 YYNGEE come from the germline V gene. This CDR3 comprises 13 residues. The CDR3 bases are TGTGCCAGCAGCGTAGATGAGGGAAGCGGCTACACCTTC. This gives the protein CASSVDEGSGYTF.

V is TRBV2 and J is TRBJ1-1, with 7 bases fitting TRBD1. Germline V gene data show CDR1 as SNHLY and CDR2 as FYNNEI. The junction had 12 bases not matched to a gene; V was cut back by 6 bases and J by 8 bases. The CDR3 covers 14 residues. The CDR3 DNA is TGTGCCAGCAGCGCTTACAGGGGACGGCTGGAAGCTTTCTTT. This gives the protein CASSAYRGRLEAFF. Full variable domain (missing parts from reference TRBV2 and TRBJ1-1): EPEVTQTPSHQVTQMGQEVILRCVPISNHLYFYWYRQILGQKVEFLVSFYNNEISEKSEIFDDQFSVERPDGSNFTLKIRSTKLEDSAMYFCASSAYRGRLEAFFGQGTRLTVV.

This chain connects TRBV12-5 to TRBJ1-2; TRBD1 might be the D (5 bases). This CDR3 has 17 residues. V was trimmed by 0 bases and J by 1 base, leaving 15 bases between them. CDR1 and CDR2 (germline): LGHNT, FRNRAP. The CDR3 sequence: CASGLVKAGPFNYGYTF. In DNA, the CDR3 is TGTGCTAGTGGTTTGGTAAAGGCAGGGCCCTTTAACTATGGCTACACCTTC.

In this sample, this clone turned up once. CDR3 coding DNA: TGTGCCTGGAGCGGGGGACAGGTCAATCAGCCCCAGCATTTT. This gives the protein CAWSGGQVNQPQHF. The rearrangement joins TRBV30 to TRBJ1-5; 8 positions match TRBD1. Germline CDR1 is GTSNPN and CDR2 is SVGIG (reference sequence). CDR3 size: 14 residues. J was trimmed by 3 bases and V by 3 bases; bases with no gene match: 4.

The table lists this clone with a few counts. The chain joins TRBV5-6 to TRBJ2-3; the D gene is possibly TRBD2 (6 bases). In germline, CDR1 is SGHDT, CDR2 YYEEEE. CDR3 length: 12 amino acids. The V end lost 4 bases, the J end lost 7 bases, and 10 bases lay between the germline ends. CDR3 sequence: CASSGTLNTQYF. The CDR3 bases are TGTGCCAGCAGCGGGACTCTAAATACGCAGTATTTT.

The count of this clone is one. The CDR3 nucleotides are TGTGCCAGCAGCTTAGCGACTTCTTGGGTACCTGATACGCAGTATTTT. Protein: CASSLATSWVPDTQYF. J is TRBJ2-3 and V is TRBV7-9, with D unresolved. Germline V lookup: CDR1 SEHNR, CDR2 FQNEAQ (reference sequence). Trimming shortened V by 0 bases and J by 6 bases, and 16 bases separated the two germline ends. There are 16 residues in the CDR3. Full variable domain (missing parts from reference TRBV7-9 and TRBJ2-3): DTGVSQNPRHKITKRGQNVTFRCDPISEHNRLYWYRQTLGQGPEFLTYFQNEAQLEKSRLLSDRFSAERPKGSFSTLEIQRTEQGDSAMYLCASSLATSWVPDTQYFGPGTRLTVL.

The gene calls are TRBV28 and TRBJ2-2; 8 bases align to TRBD2. With V trimmed by 5 bases and J by 8 bases, 10 bases remained unmatched. The CDR3 covers 15 residues. The V gene's germline CDR1 is MDHEN and CDR2 SYDVKM. CDR3 region: CASSRPGLGMGELFF. The CDR3 DNA sequence: TGTGCCAGCAGTAGACCGGGACTAGGAATGGGGGAGCTGTTTTTT.

The DNA for the CDR3 is TGTGCCAGCAGCTTAGCGAAGGGGGTGGCAGATACGCAGTATTTT. Translation gives CASSLAKGVADTQYF. This chain links TRBV7-2 with TRBJ2-3; D is perhaps TRBD1 (6 bases). V lost 0 bases and J 4 bases, leaving 11 bases between the germline ends. This CDR3 has 15 amino acids. Germline V gene data show CDR1 as SGHTA and CDR2 as FQGNSA.

This sequence joins TRBV30 and TRBJ2-5; 7 bases agree with TRBD1. Germline CDR1 reads GTSNPN; CDR2 reads SVGIG (reference sequence). V lost 7 bases to trimming and J lost 5 bases; unmatched junction nucleotides: 10. This CDR3 is 13 amino acids long. The CDR3 sequence is CASCRQGLETQYF. CDR3 DNA sequence: TGTGCCTCCTGCCGACAGGGATTGGAGACCCAGTACTTC.

V is TRBV27 and J is TRBJ1-2; no definite D call. Germline loops: CDR1 MNHEY, CDR2 SMNVEV (reference sequence). V was pared by 2 bases and J by 2 bases, with 12 bases between. The CDR3 spans 15 residues. CDR3 sequence (DNA): TGTGCCAGCAGTTTAAGTCTGACGGGAAACTATGGCTACACCTTC. It is translated as CASSLSLTGNYGYTF.